Listed here are 6 T cell receptor beta chains from one sample, sequenced in a study of shared clonotypes between healthy human individuals. Clones were read by immunoSEQ multiplex PCR, and TCRdb kept only the in-frame ones, dropping some. The sample lists fewer than 1.6 million clones, approximately 98.5% occurring once. The sequenced sample consisted of naive CD4+ T cells sorted from blood. Stated subset: CD45RA+ positively selected. All receptors derive from a man aged 30 to 39 in good health.

The chain combines TRBV27 with TRBJ2-3; 7 bases line up with TRBD2. V trimming: 5 bases; J trimming: 4 bases; junction bases outside the gene matches: 9. The germline CDR1 and CDR2 sequences are MNHEY and SMNVEV (reference sequence). This CDR3 has 15 amino acids. CDR3 loop: CASSTLGRMADTQYF. In nucleotides, the CDR3 is TGTGCCAGCAGTACCCTCGGGAGGATGGCAGATACGCAGTATTTT.

This sequence joins TRBV9 and TRBJ2-3, with D possibly being TRBD2 (5 bases). Trimming took off 2 bases at V and 4 bases at J, with 11 bases between the two ends. Germline V CDR1 and CDR2: SGDLS, YYNGEE. This CDR3 contains 14 residues. The DNA for the CDR3 is TGTGCCAGCAGCGTCGGCCCACTAGCAGATACGCAGTATTTT. Amino acids: CASSVGPLADTQYF.

The chain links TRBV5-1 to TRBJ1-4; D gene ambiguous. CDR1 and CDR2 from the germline V gene are SGHRS and YFSETQ. V was cut by 2 bases and J by 4 bases, with 15 bases left in between. This CDR3 has 16 residues. CDR3 region: CASSFGLLEINEKLFF. In DNA form, the CDR3 reads TGCGCCAGCAGCTTCGGCCTTCTTGAGATTAATGAAAAACTGTTTTTT.

The V gene is TRBV6-5, the J gene TRBJ2-1; D unclear. Trimming took 2 bases from V and 7 from J, leaving 12 bases between them. CDR1 and CDR2 from the germline V gene are MNHEY and SVGAGI. The CDR3 covers 14 residues. The CDR3 region is CASSYAPLGNEQFF. CDR3 sequence (DNA): TGTGCCAGCAGTTACGCCCCCCTAGGTAATGAGCAGTTCTTC.

The J gene is TRBJ2-7, the V gene TRBV7-3, with 7 nucleotides matching TRBD1. Germline lookup yields CDR1 SGHTA and CDR2 FQGTGA. The CDR3 has 13 amino acids. Trimming at V came to 2 bases and at J to 4 bases, leaving 2 bases not matched to a gene. CDR3 region: CASSLGTEYEQYF. The CDR3 bases are TGTGCCAGCAGCTTAGGGACAGAGTACGAGCAGTACTTC.

The rearrangement joins TRBV27 to TRBJ2-3, with D maybe TRBD1 (5 bases). The germline gives CDR1 MNHEY, CDR2 SMNVEV (reference sequence). This CDR3 has 15 residues. V was clipped by 0 bases and J by 3 bases, with 10 bases between them. CDR3 in DNA: TGTGCCAGCAGTTTATCAGGGGCGGTTACAGATACGCAGTATTTT. Translated, it gives CASSLSGAVTDTQYF.